This T cell receptor (beta chain) was sequenced for a study of cytomegalovirus exposure and HLA in healthy donors. This CDR3 comprises 15 residues. Trimming pared 1 base from V and 4 bases from J, leaving 11 bases between. Germline V gives CDR1 LNHDA, CDR2 SQIVND (reference sequence). The protocol was immunoSEQ multiplex PCR, while the TCRdb copy is restricted to in-frame clones and leaves out a portion. The data show about 130,000 clones, more than 80% seen once. The rearrangement links TRBV19 to TRBJ1-5, with D perhaps TRBD1 (5 bases). This sequence was found in a woman aged 30 to 39 in good health and CMV-seropositive. Sequencing used PBMCs. The CDR3 here is CASSIVRGKNQPQHF. CDR3 coding DNA: TGTGCCAGTAGTATAGTAAGGGGAAAAAATCAGCCCCAGCATTTT. The variable domain in full, with the rest retrieved from reference TRBV19 and TRBJ1-5, is DGGITQSPKYLFRKEGQNVTLSCEQNLNHDAMYWYRQDPGQGLRLIYYSQIVNDFQKGDIAEGYSVSREKKESFPLTVTSAQKNPTAFYLCASSIVRGKNQPQHFGDGTRLSIL.